The TCR beta chain under discussion was sequenced for a study of T cells in Graves' hyperthyroidism and ophthalmopathy (dated by TCRdb to about 2019). Study-wide context: Peripheral blood samples were taken at initial diagnosis, before any treatment was given. To identify TCR V-J signatures that set the groups apart, the researchers used a discovery cohort of 95 to 100 patients, made up of 40 to 45 with Graves' ophthalmopathy and 57 with stable Graves' hyperthyroidism. According to the paper, TCR Vbeta CDR3 sequencing was carried out on 120 to 150 peripheral blood samples, which came from 40 to 45 ophthalmopathy, approximately 72 hyperthyroidism and around 17 progressor patients. An independent validation cohort of 18 to 20 hyperthyroidism patients and more than 15 patients who later progressed to ophthalmopathy tested prospective prediction of ophthalmopathy. Thyroid tissue and blood T-cell repertoires from six or seven Graves' hyperthyroidism patients were also compared in the study. The approximately 97 discovery patients were randomly divided into training and test sets at a 7:3 ratio. After blood sampling, hyperthyroidism patients were treated with methimazole at a starting dose of 30 mg daily, and ophthalmopathy patients were treated with high-dose intravenous methylprednisolone. Overall study outcomes, separate from this receptor: Sample size was not statistically predetermined, and investigators were not blinded to group allocation. Blood samples also contained most of the expanded thyroid clonotypes (frequency above 0.001), which suggests that blood repertoires may reflect thyroid immune responses. A model built on a 13 V-J signature distinguished ophthalmopathy from stable hyperthyroidism, reaching about 88% sensitivity and approximately 83% specificity in cross-validation and 80%/75% in testing. In validation, progression to ophthalmopathy was predicted by the model with 70.59% sensitivity and 72% to 85% specificity, a median of around 5.9 months before onset.

The CDR3 covers 14 residues, taking in both the cysteine and the phenylalanine. Left in the record is the CDR3 DNA by itself, 42 bases read in frame from the first base. V is shortened by 0 bases, J by 2 bases, and the region joining them spans 7 bases. Reading the germline V gene gives CDR1 SGHAT and CDR2 FQNNGV. The TCR beta CDR3 regions were amplified from RNA transcripts. The TCR CDR3 was subjected to a first round of RT-PCR using the HTBI primer set and the Qiagen OneStep RT-PCR kit. Libraries were constructed in a second round of multiplex PCR, after which size selection and purification were performed. The libraries were sequenced on an Illumina HiSeq2000 using paired-end 100 bp reads. In the authors' own workflow: SOAPnuke was used to process the raw data, removing reads that contained adapters or uncalled bases, had a mean Phred below 15, or lacked an exact match to the constant primer or identifier. COPE v1.2.5 was used to merge the high-quality paired reads, and each unique nucleotide sequence was defined as a clonotype. Clonotypes were aligned to IMGT TRBV, TRBD and TRBJ reference segments using MiTCR v1.1. Analysis was restricted to V-J combinations with a frequency above 0.0001, which covered 98% to 99.2% of repertoires. The TCS score was defined as the ratio of F50 (clonal expansion) to E x V (chaos), calculated using BLOSUM62-based TCRdist between CDR3 peptides within each V-J. Welch's t-statistics and random forest reduced 500 to 550 V-J features to fewer than 15, which were used in a naive Bayes classifier (R e1071). TCRdb ran its own pipeline on the public reads, namely fastp trimming at Q25 and MiXCR clone calling, and kept in-frame beta chains. Records with the same CDR3 protein are collapsed into one entry carrying the most frequent genes and DNA. The V and J calls come from TCRdb's annotation, not from the publication. A total of roughly 720,000 distinct CDR3 sequences appear in this sample, roughly 17% of them only once. The ten largest clones capture roughly a sixth of the sample.

This clonotype was seen at least ten times. It has no known antigen specificity. No much larger clone exists at a distance of one base, and base qualities are not known. Stable Graves' hyperthyroidism was defined as no progression to ophthalmopathy during 18 months of follow-up. Hyperthyroidism patients were aged 18 to 65 years and newly diagnosed, with disease duration of less than 2 months. The study excluded patients with uncontrolled infections, other autoimmune diseases, pregnancy or lactation. Diagnoses relied on clinical symptoms, serum thyroxine and TRAb, thyroid ultrasound and orbital computed tomography. PBMCs were separated from roughly 10 ml of fresh peripheral blood using Ficoll-Paque density gradient centrifugation. Trizol reagent was used to extract total RNA, and RNA quality was then checked on an Agilent 2100 Bioanalyzer.

Sequencing was performed on blood. The sequence derives from a man aged 45-65 years with Graves' hyperthyroidism. The chain uses TRBV11-2 and TRBJ1-2; too little of a D gene remains to name it. The sequenced DNA: TGTGCCAGCAGCTTAGACAGTGAAAACTATGGCTACACCTTC. Its product reads: CASSLDSENYGYTF.